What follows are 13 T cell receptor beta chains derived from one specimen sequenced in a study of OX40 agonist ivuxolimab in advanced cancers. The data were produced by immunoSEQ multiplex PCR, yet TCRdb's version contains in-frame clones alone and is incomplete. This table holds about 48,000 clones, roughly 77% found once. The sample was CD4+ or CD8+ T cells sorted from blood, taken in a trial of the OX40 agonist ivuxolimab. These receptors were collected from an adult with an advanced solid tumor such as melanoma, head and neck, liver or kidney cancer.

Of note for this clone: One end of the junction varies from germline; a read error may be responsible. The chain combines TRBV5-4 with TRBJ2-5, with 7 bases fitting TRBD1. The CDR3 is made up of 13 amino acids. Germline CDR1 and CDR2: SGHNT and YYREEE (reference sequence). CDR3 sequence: CASSQDREETQYF. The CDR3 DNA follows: TGCGCCAGCAGCCAAGACAGGGAAGAGACCCAGTACTTC.

CDR3 bases: TGTGCCAGCAGCTTAGAGCCGACAGTCTATGGCTACACCTTC. This encodes CASSLEPTVYGYTF. This sequence joins TRBV11-2 and TRBJ1-2; TRBD1 is a possible D gene (5 bases). Germline CDR1 SGHAT, CDR2 FQNNGV. The CDR3 runs to 14 residues. With 0 bases removed from V and 4 bases from J, the gap between germline ends came to 9 bases.

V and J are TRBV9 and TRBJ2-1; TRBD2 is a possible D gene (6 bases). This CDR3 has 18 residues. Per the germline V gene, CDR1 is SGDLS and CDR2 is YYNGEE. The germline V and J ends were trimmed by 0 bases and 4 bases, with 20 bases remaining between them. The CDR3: CASSVELADPRGYNEQFF. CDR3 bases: TGTGCCAGCAGCGTAGAATTAGCGGATCCCCGGGGGTACAATGAGCAGTTCTTC.

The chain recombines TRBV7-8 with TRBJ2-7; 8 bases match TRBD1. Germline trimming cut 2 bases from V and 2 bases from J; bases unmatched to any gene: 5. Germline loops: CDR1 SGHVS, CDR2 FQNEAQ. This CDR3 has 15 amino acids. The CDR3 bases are TGTGCCAGCAGCTTATTTTGGGACAGGCCCTACGAGCAGTACTTC. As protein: CASSLFWDRPYEQYF.

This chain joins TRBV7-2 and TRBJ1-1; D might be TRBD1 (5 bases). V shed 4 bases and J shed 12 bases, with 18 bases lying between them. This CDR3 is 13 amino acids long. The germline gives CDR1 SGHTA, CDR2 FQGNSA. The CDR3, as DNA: TGTGCCAGCAGCTACGGGACGCACGCAGGGTCTTTCTTT. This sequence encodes CASSYGTHAGSFF.

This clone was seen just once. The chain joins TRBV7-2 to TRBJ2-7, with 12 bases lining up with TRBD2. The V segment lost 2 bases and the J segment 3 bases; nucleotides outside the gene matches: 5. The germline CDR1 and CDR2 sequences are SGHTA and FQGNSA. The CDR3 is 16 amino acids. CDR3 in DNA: TGTGCCAGCAGCTTAAGGACTAGCGGGATAATCTACGAGCAGTACTTC. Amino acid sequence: CASSLRTSGIIYEQYF.

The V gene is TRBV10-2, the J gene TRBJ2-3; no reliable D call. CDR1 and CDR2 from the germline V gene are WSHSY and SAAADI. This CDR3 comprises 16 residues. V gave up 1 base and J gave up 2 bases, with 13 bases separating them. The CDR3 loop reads CASSELAVNPTDTQYF. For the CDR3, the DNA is TGCGCCAGCAGTGAGTTGGCTGTCAATCCCACAGATACGCAGTATTTT.

The CDR3 is CASSPVSGNTIYF. As DNA, the CDR3 is TGTGCCAGCTCCCCTGTATCTGGAAACACCATATATTTT. The chain combines TRBV18 with TRBJ1-3; D gene ambiguous. Looked up from germline, CDR1 is KGHSH and CDR2 is LQKENI. Trimming took off 6 bases at V and 1 base at J, with 7 bases between the two ends. This CDR3 comprises 13 residues.

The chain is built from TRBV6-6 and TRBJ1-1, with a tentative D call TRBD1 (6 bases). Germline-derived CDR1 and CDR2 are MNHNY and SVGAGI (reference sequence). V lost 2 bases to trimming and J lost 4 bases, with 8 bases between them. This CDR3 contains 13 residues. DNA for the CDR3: TGTGCCAGCAGTTACGCGGACAGCACTGAAGCTTTCTTT. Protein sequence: CASSYADSTEAFF.

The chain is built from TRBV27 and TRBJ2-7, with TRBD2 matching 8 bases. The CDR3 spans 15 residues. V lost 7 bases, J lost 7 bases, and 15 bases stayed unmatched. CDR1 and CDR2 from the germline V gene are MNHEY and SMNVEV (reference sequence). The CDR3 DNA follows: TGTGCCAGCAATCCCGGTCCGGGAGGGTTGAGGGAGCAGTACTTC. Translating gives CASNPGPGGLREQYF.

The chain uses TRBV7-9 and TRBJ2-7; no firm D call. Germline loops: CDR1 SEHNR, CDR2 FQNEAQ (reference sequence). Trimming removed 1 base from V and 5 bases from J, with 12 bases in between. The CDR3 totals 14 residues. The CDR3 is CASSLVPGPNEQYF. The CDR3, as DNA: TGTGCCAGCAGCTTAGTCCCAGGTCCCAACGAGCAGTACTTC.

CDR3: CASSPSGLSRTTGELFF. Here the CDR3 DNA reads TGCGCCAGCAGCCCATCCGGGCTCTCGAGGACCACCGGGGAGCTGTTTTTT. V usage is TRBV5-1 and J usage is TRBJ2-2; D not resolved. Trimming stripped 4 bases from V and 4 bases from J, with 20 bases between. The CDR3 runs to 17 residues. Germline CDR1 reads SGHRS; CDR2 reads YFSETQ.

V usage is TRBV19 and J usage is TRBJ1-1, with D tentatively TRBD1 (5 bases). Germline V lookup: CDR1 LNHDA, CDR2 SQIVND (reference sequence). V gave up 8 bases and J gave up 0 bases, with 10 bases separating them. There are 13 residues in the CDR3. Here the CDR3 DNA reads TGTGCCAGTCGGACAAACATGAACACTGAAGCTTTCTTT. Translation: CASRTNMNTEAFF.